The 5 T cell receptor beta chains in this list originate from one sample, sequenced in a study of CD8 T cells in Susac syndrome. RNA in amounts of 0.5 to 1 ug was reverse transcribed with random hexamers. One entry per CDR3 protein, called by TCRdb with MiXCR from the immunoSEQ multiplex PCR reads. The sample includes approximately 110,000 distinct CDR3 sequences, just under 95% of them seen just once. The specimen sequenced was CD4+ T cells from PBMCs. The receptor set was obtained from a human donor in good health.

V usage is TRBV5-1 and J usage is TRBJ1-1; 8 nucleotides agree with TRBD1. The CDR3 extends over 17 amino acids. The germline gives CDR1 SGHRS, CDR2 YFSETQ. V dropped 0 bases and J dropped 1; count of bases not matched to a gene: 8. For the CDR3, the DNA is TGCGCCAGCAGCTTGGGGACAGGGCTTAGCGGGAACACTGAAGCTTTCTTT. It translates to CASSLGTGLSGNTEAFF.

This clonotype has just one count. The chain joins TRBV4-1 to TRBJ2-7; TRBD1 might be the D (5 bases). Trimming left V 4 bases short and J 2 bases short, with 18 bases between. The CDR3 sequence is 16 residues long. Germline V CDR1 and CDR2: MGHRA, YSYEKL. In DNA, the CDR3 is TGCGCCAGCAGCCCAAGACCCCTCAGGGCCACCTACGAGCAGTACTTC. This codes for CASSPRPLRATYEQYF.

This chain joins TRBV11-2 and TRBJ2-7; either TRBD1 or TRBD2 may fit D (5 bases each). This CDR3 is 14 amino acids long. The V gene lost 3 bases and the J gene lost 6 bases, with 15 bases spanning the gap. Germline values: CDR1 SGHAT, CDR2 FQNNGV. The CDR3 DNA reads TGTGCCAGCAGCTTCATCAGGGCGAGCGGCGAGCAGTACTTC. It is translated as CASSFIRASGEQYF.

The chain couples TRBV5-4 to TRBJ2-1; D not resolved. V gave up 2 bases and J gave up 9 bases, with 6 bases separating them. CDR1 and CDR2 (germline): SGHNT, YYREEE (reference sequence). The CDR3 length is 11 residues. The chain's CDR3 is CASSFLSEQFF. As DNA, the CDR3 is TGTGCCAGCAGCTTTTTGAGTGAGCAGTTCTTC.

Written as DNA, the CDR3 is TGTGCCACCAGCACTTACTACGAGCAGTACTTC. Its protein is CATSTYYEQYF. The V gene is TRBV15, the J gene TRBJ2-7, with unresolved D. CDR3 length: 11 amino acids. Germline assignment: CDR1 LNHNV and CDR2 YYDKDF (reference sequence). The ends were cut back, 4 bases at V and 3 bases at J, with 4 bases in the middle. Combining the CDR3 with reference TRBV15 and TRBJ2-7 gives the whole variable domain DAMVIQNPRYQVTQFGKPVTLSCSQTLNHNVMYWYQQKSSQAPKLLFHYYDKDFNNEADTPDNFQSRRPNTSFCFLDIRSPGLGDTAMYLCATSTYYEQYFGPGTRLTVT.